This T cell receptor beta chain is from a study of blood T cells in healthy people across ages. For the second PCR, which ran for about 7 to 12 cycles, a sample-barcoded 5' primer and a J-beta primer mix were used. From the 5' RACE reads, TCRdb called clonotypes with MiXCR, one entry per CDR3 protein. The table includes fewer than 2 million distinct CDR3 sequences, more than 35% detected once. Ten or more counts support this clonotype. Germline and junction disagree at one end, which may indicate a read error. The germline gives CDR1 SGHRS, CDR2 YFSETQ. There are 13 residues in the CDR3. The TCR originated in a human donor in good health. This chain connects TRBV5-1 to TRBJ1-1; 8 positions agree with TRBD1. The sequenced material came from blood. Here the CDR3 reads CASSPTGDTEAFF. The CDR3 region has the DNA TGTGCCAGCAGCCCGACAGGGGACACTGAAGCTTTCTTT. The full variable domain, its missing parts supplied by reference TRBV5-1 and TRBJ1-1, is KAGVTQTPRYLIKTRGQQVTLSCSPISGHRSVSWYQQTPGQGLQFLFEYFSETQRNKGNFPGRFSGRQFSNSRSEMNVSTLELGDSALYLCASSPTGDTEAFFGQGTRLTVV.